Listed here are 17 T cell receptor beta chains from one sample, sequenced in a study of control samples from healthy donors and cancer patients. Measured with immunoSEQ multiplex PCR; TCRdb has only the in-frame clones, and not every one. The sample has around 230,000 clones, about 95% seen once. Material: blood. The receptors shown here come from a man over 45 in good health.

V usage is TRBV27 and J usage is TRBJ1-2; D gene unclear. Germline values: CDR1 MNHEY, CDR2 SMNVEV (reference sequence). The CDR3 runs to 18 residues. Trimming stripped 5 bases from V and 5 bases from J, with 27 bases between. The CDR3 here is CASSLYREPAGPEYGYTF. The CDR3 nucleotides are TGTGCCAGCAGTCTATACCGGGAACCAGCAGGCCCGGAGTATGGCTACACCTTC.

The V gene is TRBV21-1, the J gene TRBJ1-6. TRBV21-1 is listed as a pseudogene. The CDR3 is 18 residues long. CDR3 nucleotides: TGTGCCAGCAGCATGGCAACAAGAAGGGGTCGCGGGAGTATGCCCCTCCACTTT. It specifies CASSMATRRGRGSMPLHF.

The chain is built from TRBV27 and TRBJ2-5; a weak D match, TRBD2 (5 bases). The CDR3 spans 14 residues. From germline, CDR1 is MNHEY and CDR2 SMNVEV (reference sequence). The V gene lost 5 bases and the J gene lost 4 bases, with 14 bases spanning the gap. CDR3: CASSPRGFSETQYF. Written as DNA, the CDR3 is TGTGCCAGCAGTCCCCGCGGGTTCTCAGAGACCCAGTACTTC.

The chain couples TRBV30 to TRBJ1-1, with D perhaps TRBD1 (5 bases). V dropped 2 bases and J dropped 5 bases, with 21 bases sitting between them. Germline CDR1 is GTSNPN and CDR2 is SVGIG (reference sequence). The CDR3 sequence is 16 residues long. CDR3 loop: CAWSITGTPRRTEAFF. The DNA for the CDR3 is TGTGCCTGGAGTATCACAGGTACTCCGAGGAGGACTGAAGCTTTCTTT.

The chain carries TRBV18 and TRBJ2-2; tentative D call: TRBD1 (6 bases). Deletions cut 4 bases from V and 2 bases from J, with 8 bases between. Germline V gene data show CDR1 as KGHSH and CDR2 as LQKENI. The CDR3 is 14 amino acids. CDR3 sequence: CASSRTANTGELFF. The CDR3 DNA follows: TGTGCCAGCTCACGGACAGCTAACACCGGGGAGCTGTTTTTT.

Concerning this clone: This CDR3 is also generated by other DNA sequences in the sample. The genes are TRBV10-3 and TRBJ2-5; D possibly uses TRBD1 or TRBD2 (5 bases each). The germline V gene has CDR1 ENHRY and CDR2 SYGVKD. The CDR3 spans 12 residues. V was trimmed by 2 bases and J by 4 bases, leaving 5 bases between them. The chain's CDR3 is CAISEGGETQYF. The CDR3 DNA reads as TGTGCCATCAGTGAGGGGGGAGAGACCCAGTACTTC.

In the case of this clone: This same CDR3 is encoded by further DNA sequences in the sample. The chain joins TRBV5-1 to TRBJ1-1; possibly TRBD1 for D (5 bases). The CDR3 covers 14 residues. Trimming shortened V by 0 bases and J by 2 bases, and 8 bases separated the two germline ends. Germline CDR1 and CDR2: SGHRS and YFSETQ. The CDR3, as DNA: TGCGCCAGCAGCTTGGGCGGGGGTAACACTGAAGCTTTCTTT. It translates to CASSLGGGNTEAFF.

This chain uses TRBV30 with TRBJ1-5, with D maybe TRBD1 (5 bases). V gave up 1 base and J gave up 3 bases, with 7 bases separating them. Germline V gene data show CDR1 as GTSNPN and CDR2 as SVGIG (reference sequence). The CDR3 contains 13 residues. The CDR3 loop is CAWSGGYNQPQHF. In nucleotides, the CDR3 is TGTGCCTGGAGTGGGGGGTACAATCAGCCCCAGCATTTT.

The chain couples TRBV6-5 to TRBJ2-1, with 10 bases lining up with TRBD2. The CDR3 contains 13 residues. From germline, CDR1 is MNHEY and CDR2 SVGAGI. Trimming cost V 10 bases and J 6 bases; bases outside gene matches: 6. The CDR3 spells CATERGGINEQFF. CDR3 in DNA: TGTGCCACCGAGCGGGGGGGTATCAATGAGCAGTTCTTC.

This chain uses TRBV15 with TRBJ1-1, with 7 positions matching TRBD1. This CDR3 contains 15 residues. V lost 0 bases and J lost 4; bases outside the gene matches: 5. The germline gives CDR1 LNHNV, CDR2 YYDKDF (reference sequence). The CDR3 DNA follows: TGTGCCACCAGCAGAGATGAGGCAGGGGGCACTGAAGCTTTCTTT. Its protein product is CATSRDEAGGTEAFF.

CDR3 sequence (DNA): TGTGCCACGGCAACGGCCCCAAGTGGCACAGATACGCAGTATTTT. Its translation: CATATAPSGTDTQYF. The chain combines TRBV10-3 with TRBJ2-3; no firm D call. The CDR3 has 15 amino acids. Germline V CDR1 and CDR2: ENHRY, SYGVKD. V was cut by 10 bases and J by 1 base, with 18 bases left in between.

The V gene is TRBV5-1, the J gene TRBJ1-5, with 10 nucleotides matching TRBD1. The germline V gene encodes CDR1 SGHRS and CDR2 YFSETQ. This CDR3 contains 15 residues. Unmatched junction bases numbered 7, after V lost 4 bases and J lost 6 bases. The CDR3 DNA is TGCGCCAGCAGCGTGGGGACAGGGGACGGTCAGCCCCAGCATTTT. It translates to CASSVGTGDGQPQHF.

The chain carries TRBV5-1 and TRBJ2-4; maybe TRBD1 (6 bases). The ends were cut back, 7 bases at V and 10 bases at J, with 18 bases in the middle. The CDR3 extends over 13 amino acids. Per germline, CDR1 SGHRS and CDR2 YFSETQ. CDR3 sequence (DNA): TGCGCCAGCGGAATAACAGGGAAAGGGATTCAGTACTTC. Protein sequence: CASGITGKGIQYF.

The V call is TRBV6-5, the J call TRBJ2-7; D remains unclear. The V end lost 6 bases, the J end lost 3 bases, and 12 bases lay between the germline ends. CDR1 and CDR2 (germline): MNHEY, SVGAGI. The CDR3 is 13 residues long. The CDR3 loop reads CASSRMNSYEQYV. The CDR3 region has the DNA TGTGCCAGCAGCCGAATGAACAGCTACGAGCAGTACGTC.

The V gene is TRBV2, the J gene TRBJ1-3; 8 bases line up with TRBD1. V lost 6 bases and J lost 1; bases outside the gene matches: 5. The CDR3 is made up of 15 amino acids. Looked up from germline, CDR1 is SNHLY and CDR2 is FYNNEI. The CDR3 coding sequence is TGTGCCAGCAGCCTACAGGGGGTATCTGGAAACACCATATATTTT. As protein: CASSLQGVSGNTIYF. The whole variable domain, remainder taken from reference TRBV2 and TRBJ1-3, is EPEVTQTPSHQVTQMGQEVILRCVPISNHLYFYWYRQILGQKVEFLVSFYNNEISEKSEIFDDQFSVERPDGSNFTLKIRSTKLEDSAMYFCASSLQGVSGNTIYFGEGSWLTVV.

Comment on this clone: This sample includes further DNA sequences coding for the same CDR3. This chain joins TRBV3-1 (or the pseudogene TRBV3-2) and TRBJ1-1; tentative D call: TRBD1 (6 bases). V dropped 6 bases and J dropped 4 bases, with 12 bases sitting between them. The CDR3 consists of 13 residues. CDR1 and CDR2 from the germline V gene are LGHDT and YNNKEL (reference sequence). CDR3 nucleotides: TGTGCCAGCAGTCAGGGAGGGGGCACTGAAGCTTTCTTT. Translating gives CASSQGGGTEAFF.

The count of this clone is one. The chain is built from TRBV9 and TRBJ1-4; a possible D gene is TRBD1 (6 bases). The CDR3 loop spans 17 amino acids. With 3 bases removed from V and 0 bases from J, the gap between germline ends came to 15 bases. Germline CDR1 reads SGDLS; CDR2 reads YYNGEE. The CDR3 nucleotides read TGTGCCAGCAGCGGGGAAGGGGGTGGTACAACTAATGAAAAACTGTTTTTT. Translated: CASSGEGGGTTNEKLFF. The variable domain in full, completed from reference TRBV9 and TRBJ1-4, reads DSGVTQTPKHLITATGQRVTLRCSPRSGDLSVYWYQQSLDQGLQFLIQYYNGEERAKGNILERFSAQQFPDLHSELNLSSLELGDSALYFCASSGEGGGTTNEKLFFGSGTQLSVL.